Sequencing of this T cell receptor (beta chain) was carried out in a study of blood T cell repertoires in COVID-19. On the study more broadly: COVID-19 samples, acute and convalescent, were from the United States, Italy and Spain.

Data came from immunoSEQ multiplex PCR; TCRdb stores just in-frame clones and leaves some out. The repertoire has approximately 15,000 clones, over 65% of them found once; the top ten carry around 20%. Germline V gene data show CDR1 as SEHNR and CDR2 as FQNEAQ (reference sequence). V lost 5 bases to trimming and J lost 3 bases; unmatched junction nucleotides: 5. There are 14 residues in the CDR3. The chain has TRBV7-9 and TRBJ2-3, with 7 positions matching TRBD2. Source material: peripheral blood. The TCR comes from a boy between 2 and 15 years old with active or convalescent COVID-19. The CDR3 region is CASSPRGVTDTQYF. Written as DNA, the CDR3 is TGTGCCAGCAGCCCCCGGGGGGTTACAGATACGCAGTATTTT.